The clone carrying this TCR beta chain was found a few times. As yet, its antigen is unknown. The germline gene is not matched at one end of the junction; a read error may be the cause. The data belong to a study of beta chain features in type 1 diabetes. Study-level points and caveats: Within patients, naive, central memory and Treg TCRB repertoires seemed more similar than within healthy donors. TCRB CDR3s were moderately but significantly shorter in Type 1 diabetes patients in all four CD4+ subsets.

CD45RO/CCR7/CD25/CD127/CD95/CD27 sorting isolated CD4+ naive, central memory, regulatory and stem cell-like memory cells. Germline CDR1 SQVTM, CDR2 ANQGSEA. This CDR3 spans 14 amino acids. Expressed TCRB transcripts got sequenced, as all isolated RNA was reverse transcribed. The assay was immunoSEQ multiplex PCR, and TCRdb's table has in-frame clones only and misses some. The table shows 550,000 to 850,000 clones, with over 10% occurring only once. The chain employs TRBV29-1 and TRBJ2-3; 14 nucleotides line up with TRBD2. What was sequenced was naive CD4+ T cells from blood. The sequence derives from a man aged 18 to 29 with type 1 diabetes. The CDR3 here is CSVVRGTSGGHTDF. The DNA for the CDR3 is TGCAGCGTAGTTCGGGGGACTAGCGGGGGCCATACGGATTTT.